The TCR beta chain described here comes from a study of cytomegalovirus exposure and HLA in healthy donors. To note about this clone: The antigen remains undetermined.

Repertoires were generated with immunoSEQ multiplex PCR, while TCRdb's copy carries only in-frame clones and drops some. The sample contains about 330,000 clones, approximately 90% of which appear only once. Findings and caveats of the study: Reported results showed that the classifier diagnosed cytomegalovirus status with high specificity and sensitivity. In the approximately 130 validation repertoires, under 95% of cluster scores exceeded 0, per a later analysis.

V was clipped by 5 bases and J by 4 bases, with 15 bases between them. Germline V lookup: CDR1 SGHRS, CDR2 YFSETQ. The CDR3 totals 15 residues. A 120-subject validation cohort, separate from the approximately 700-subject first cohort, supplied the donors. The receptor comes from a woman under 30 in good health and CMV-seronegative. The sample consisted of PBMCs. The V call is TRBV5-1, the J call TRBJ2-2; no clear D gene. The CDR3 DNA is TGCGCCAGCAGGGTGGCCCCCGGGTTCACCGGGGAGCTGTTTTTT. This sequence encodes CASRVAPGFTGELFF.